This TCR beta chain derives from a study of CD8 T cells in ankylosing spondylitis. Making use of molecular barcodes, quantitative 5'-RACE generated TCR beta libraries. Each CDR3 protein is one row after TCRdb ran MiXCR on the 5' RACE reads. The data show 500,000 to 650,000 distinct CDR3 sequences, approximately 5% seen once. Overall study findings and caveats: From matched ankylosing spondylitis synovial fluid, disease-linked clones were reportedly recovered at significantly enriched levels. Ankylosing spondylitis blood seemed to carry a telltale TCR beta motif made of several highly homologous variants. Disease-associated clonotypes exhibited CD8+ identity and were relatively infrequent in peripheral blood.

This clonotype was picked up many times. Its antigen is not identified. Sample: blood, either unsorted or a sorted T cell fraction (not recorded which). The receptor comes from a male donor with ankylosing spondylitis.

The CDR3 coding sequence is TGTGCCAGCAGTTACGGAGGGGGGGGGGAAGAGACCCAGTACTTC. Amino acids: CASSYGGGGEETQYF. V gene TRBV6-5 combines with J gene TRBJ2-5, with a possible D match to TRBD2 (7 bases). V lost 2 bases and J 3 bases, leaving 13 bases between the germline ends. The germline V gene encodes CDR1 MNHEY and CDR2 SVGAGI. This CDR3 comprises 15 residues.